This T cell receptor (beta chain) was identified in a study of T cell responses to AZD1222 COVID-19 vaccine. As regards this clone: Antigen unknown.

Study-level results: Spike-specific TCR breadth and depth were elevated following two AZD1222 doses. Spike regions recognized by vaccine-associated CD4 TCRs spanned the protein, led by 160-218 and 743-854. The donors showed a predominance of white British ancestry and of females, with possible underestimation of clonal diversity. Baseline antibody screening turned up just a handful of seropositive AZD1222 recipients.

Sequencing was performed with immunoSEQ multiplex PCR; in TCRdb, only in-frame clones are kept and a portion is missing. The table has 100,000 to 150,000 clones, approximately 88% seen once; the top ten hold 6.3%. Germline V CDR1 and CDR2: SGHVS, FQNEAQ. The ends were cut back, 2 bases at V and 5 bases at J, with 9 bases in the middle. This CDR3 spans 13 amino acids. V and J are TRBV7-8 and TRBJ1-1; no clear D gene. This receptor was taken from an adult in good health. The sequencing used peripheral blood, collected on day 0 of AZD1222 vaccination. As DNA, the CDR3 is TGTGCCAGCAGCTTAAGGCAAGGAACTGAAGCTTTCTTT. Amino acids: CASSLRQGTEAFF.